These 22 T cell receptor gamma chains came from one sample sequenced in a study of γδ T cells in repeated Plasmodium falciparum infection. TCRdb ran CATT on the multiplex PCR reads. The sample has 28,000 or so gamma-chain clones; more than 1.4% are singletons. Vgamma9/Vdelta2+ and Vdelta2-negative gammadelta T cells were flow-sorted from PBMC for bulk sequencing. Specimen: gamma-delta T cells from blood. The receptors were sampled from a pool of human donors (malaria-infected and uninfected, not separated).

A few counts support this clone. The protein TCRdb gives is from a much larger clone and does not agree with this DNA's translation at residue 12, likely a read error; the protein shown here comes from the DNA. The chain combines TRGV9 with TRGJP. The J gene, missing from TCRdb, was assigned here through DNA to germline matching. Germline-derived CDR1 and CDR2 are GITISATS and ISYDGTV (reference sequence). CDR3 length equals 17 residues. The CDR3 loop is CALWEVLVGLGEKIKVF. The CDR3 DNA follows: TGTGCCTTGTGGGAGGTGTTGGTAGGGTTGGGCGAAAAAATCAAGGTATTT.

This clone was seen repeatedly, ten times or more. One base separates it from a far larger clone, so it is likely a read error. The same CDR3 is also encoded by other DNA sequences in this sample. The chain links TRGV9 to TRGJP. The J gene, missing from TCRdb, was assigned here through DNA to germline matching. V lost 5 bases and J lost 7; bases outside the gene matches: 5. Germline V gene sequence: CDR1 GITISATS, CDR2 ISYDGTV (reference sequence). There are 15 residues in the CDR3. Written as DNA, the CDR3 is TGTGCCTTGTGGGCAACTGAGTTGGGCAAAAAAATCAAGGTATTT. Translation: CALWATELGKKIKVF.

This clone has more than one count but fewer than ten. The TCRdb record carries a much larger clone's protein, which differs from this DNA's translation at residue 3; a read error is the likely cause, and the protein listed here is the DNA translation. The rearrangement links TRGV8 to TRGJ1 or TRGJ2. The J gene was missing in TCRdb and was found by matching the end of the DNA to germline. Germline V CDR1 and CDR2: VENAVY, YDSYNSRV. This CDR3 is built from 21 residues. The CDR3, as DNA: TGTGCCATCTGGGATACCCGGCCCCAAGGTTCACCTTGTGAACCCTATTATAAGAAACTCTTT. Its translation: CAIWDTRPQGSPCEPYYKKLF.

This clone was picked up many times. The TCRdb record carries a much larger clone's protein, which differs from this DNA's translation at residue 16; a read error is the likely cause, and the protein listed here is the DNA translation. The V gene was identified as TRGV9, while no J gene was called. This CDR3 spans 18 amino acids. The germline V gene has CDR1 GITISATS and CDR2 ISYDGTV (reference sequence). The CDR3 region has the DNA TGTGCCTTGTGGGAGGTGGGTACGCAAGAGTTGGGCAAAAAAATCAGGGTATTT. Translating gives CALWEVGTQELGKKIRVF.

This clone was seen only a few times. A far larger clone differs by one base, so this is likely a read error. Different DNA sequences within this sample yield the same CDR3. V gene TRGV9 combines with J gene TRGJP. No J segment appears in TCRdb, so it was assigned here by matching the sequence to germline. The germline gives CDR1 GITISATS, CDR2 ISYDGTV (reference sequence). CDR3 length equals 17 residues. With 0 bases clipped from V and 13 bases from J, the junction kept 12 bases outside the gene matches. CDR3 amino acids: CALWEVEEVLGKKIKVF. CDR3 bases: TGTGCCTTGTGGGAGGTGGAGGAGGTGTTAGGCAAAAAAATCAAGGTATTT.

This clone was counted a few times. The mismatch at residue 10 between this DNA's translation and the TCRdb protein of a much larger clone likely reflects a read error; the protein shown is translated from the DNA. This chain connects TRGV9 to TRGJ1 or TRGJ2. The J gene, missing from TCRdb, was assigned here through DNA to germline matching. The germline CDR1 and CDR2 sequences are GITISATS and ISYDGTV (reference sequence). The CDR3 contains 13 residues. The CDR3 DNA reads TGTGCCTTGTGGGCCGAAAATTATTATAGGAAACTCTTT. Amino acids: CALWAENYYRKLF.

A note on this clone: TCRdb assigns this DNA the protein of a much larger clone, which departs from its translation at residue 11; this likely reflects a read error, and the protein shown comes from translating the DNA. The chain couples TRGV3 to TRGJ1 or TRGJ2. TCRdb offers no J gene call, so here the DNA was matched to germline to obtain one. The V gene end was trimmed by 0 bases and the J gene end by 11 bases; junction bases not matched to a gene: 16. Germline assignment: CDR1 VTNTFY and CDR2 YDVSTARD (reference sequence). This CDR3 spans 15 amino acids. The CDR3 reads CATWDRRFGGDEKLF. The CDR3 DNA reads TGTGCCACCTGGGACAGGCGTTTTGGGGGTGATGAGAAACTCTTT.

This clone was found many times. It may be a read error: a sequence one base away is much more abundant. Distinct nucleotide sequences in the sample also encode this CDR3. This rearrangement joins TRGV9 to TRGJ1 or TRGJ2. The J gene, left out of TCRdb, was set here by checking the DNA against germline. The CDR3 sequence is 13 residues long. With V trimmed by 5 bases and J by 7 bases, 11 bases remained unmatched. The germline gives CDR1 GITISATS, CDR2 ISYDGTV (reference sequence). CDR3 sequence: CALWGPFYYKKLF. Here the CDR3 DNA reads TGTGCCTTGTGGGGTCCTTTTTACTATAAGAAACTCTTT.

This clone was detected many times. This likely stems from a read error, as it lies one base from a far larger clone. The sample contains more than one DNA sequence encoding this CDR3. The chain has TRGV9 and TRGJP. The J gene, missing from TCRdb, was assigned here through DNA to germline matching. This CDR3 comprises 18 residues. CDR1 GITISATS and CDR2 ISYDGTV come from the germline V gene (reference sequence). CDR3 amino acids: CALWEAQSIRLGKKIKVF. In DNA, the CDR3 is TGTGCCCTGTGGGAGGCCCAAAGTATAAGGTTGGGCAAAAAAATCAAGGTATTT.

This clone was detected ten times or more. This DNA's translation differs at residue 8 from TCRdb's protein, which comes from a much larger clone; a read error is likely, and the protein shown is translated from the DNA. The chain uses TRGV4 and TRGJ1 or TRGJ2. In germline, CDR1 is EGSTGY, CDR2 YDSYTSSV. CDR3 length: 11 residues. In DNA, the CDR3 is TGTGCCACCTGGGATAGATATATGAAACTCTTT. As protein: CATWDRYMKLF.

There are a few counts of this clone. A single base is all that separates this from a far larger clone, so a read error is likely. Other DNA sequences in this specimen translate into the identical CDR3. V gene TRGV3 combines with J gene TRGJ1 or TRGJ2. TCRdb is silent on the J gene; assignment here came from matching the DNA to germline. CDR1 and CDR2 (germline): VTNTFY, YDVSTARD (reference sequence). This CDR3 is built from 13 residues. Losses at the gene ends were 2 bases for V and 7 bases for J; bases not matched to a gene: 8. The CDR3 region is CATWDTSYYKKLF. The DNA for the CDR3 is TGTGCCACCTGGGACACCTCTTACTATAAGAAACTCTTT.

Worth noting for this clone: TCRdb has a much larger clone's protein, which differs at residue 9 from the translation of this DNA, likely because of a read error; what is shown is the protein translated from the DNA. The chain links TRGV5 to TRGJ1 or TRGJ2. TCRdb lists no J gene, so it was determined here by aligning the DNA to germline. The CDR3 consists of 13 residues. Germline V gene lookup returns CDR1 VINAFY and CDR2 YDVSNSKD. The CDR3 DNA reads TGTGCCACCTGGGACGGAACCTATTGTAAGAAACTCTTT. This translates into CATWDGTYCKKLF.

This clone was detected only a few times. The protein in TCRdb stems from a much larger clone and differs at residue 5 from this DNA's translation, likely a read error; here the protein is translated from the DNA. This rearrangement joins TRGV9 to TRGJ1 or TRGJ2. Since TCRdb gives no J gene, matching the DNA to germline was used here to assign it. V was clipped by 6 bases and J by 3 bases; unmatched bases: 11. This CDR3 has 14 residues. In germline, CDR1 is GITISATS, CDR2 ISYDGTV (reference sequence). The chain's CDR3 is CALWKAVSYYKKLF. CDR3 bases: TGTGCCTTGTGGAAGGCCGTAAGTTATTATAAGAAACTCTTT.

About this clone: The protein TCRdb gives is from a much larger clone and does not agree with this DNA's translation at residue 11, likely a read error; the protein shown here comes from the DNA. TRGV9 is the V gene, and the J gene was not called. Germline CDR1 reads GITISATS; CDR2 reads ISYDGTV (reference sequence). The CDR3 consists of 13 residues. The CDR3 here is CALWESHYYKRLF. CDR3 nucleotides: TGTGCCTTGTGGGAGTCACATTATTATAAGAGACTCTTT.

With regard to this clone: The likely explanation is a read error, given a far larger clone one base away. At the DNA level, this CDR3 is encoded by other sequences in the same sample as well. This chain connects TRGV2 to TRGJ1 or TRGJ2. The CDR3 contains 13 residues. Germline V CDR1 and CDR2: EGSNGY, YDSYNSKV. The CDR3 sequence is CATWDGRGKKKLF. CDR3 sequence (DNA): TGCGCCACCTGGGACGGGCGAGGTAAGAAGAAACTCTTT.

This clone was recorded many times. The protein given by TCRdb reflects a much larger clone and differs at residue 7 from this DNA's translation, likely from a read error; the protein shown is the DNA's translation. J is TRGJ1 or TRGJ2 and V is TRGV4. No J gene is reported in TCRdb; it was inferred here by comparing the DNA with germline. This CDR3 comprises 10 residues. V trimming: 4 bases; J trimming: 12 bases; junction bases outside the gene matches: 6. Germline V gene data show CDR1 as EGSTGY and CDR2 as YDSYTSSV. CDR3 sequence reads: CATWEHRKLF. As DNA, the CDR3 is TGTGCCACCTGGGAGCATAGGAAACTCTTT.

This clone was seen many times. For this DNA, TCRdb reports the protein of a much larger clone, which diverges at residue 12, most likely from a read error; the protein presented here is translated directly from the DNA. The V gene call reads TRGV4; no J gene was called. This CDR3 spans 14 amino acids. The germline CDR1 and CDR2 sequences are EGSTGY and YDSYTSSV. The CDR3 DNA sequence: TGTGCCACCTGGGACCCAAGTAGTGATTGGATCGAGACGTTT. Translation: CATWDPSSDWIETF.

This clone has only a few counts. The TCRdb protein, from a much larger clone, departs from this DNA's translation at residue 5, likely by read error; the protein shown derives from the DNA. This chain uses TRGV9 with TRGJP. Assignment of the J gene here rests on matching the DNA to germline, because TCRdb gives none. The CDR3 contains 17 residues. V lost 5 bases, J lost 6 bases, and 10 bases stayed unmatched. CDR1 and CDR2 (germline): GITISATS, ISYDGTV (reference sequence). CDR3 residues: CALWGATLELGKKIKVF. CDR3 in DNA: TGTGCCTTGTGGGGGGCTACTTTAGAGTTGGGCAAAAAAATCAAGGTATTT.

This clone showed up many times. TCRdb's protein for this DNA is that of a much larger clone and differs from the translation at residue 8, likely a read error; the protein shown is the DNA translation. J is TRGJP and V is TRGV9. CDR3 size: 15 residues. Germline V CDR1 and CDR2: GITISATS, ISYDGTV (reference sequence). Written as DNA, the CDR3 is TGTGCCTTGTGGGAGTCAGAGTTTGGCAAAAAAATCAAGGTATTT. Translated, it gives CALWESEFGKKIKVF.

This clone counts as medium-sized. Other nucleotide sequences in the sample specify the same CDR3. Written as DNA, the CDR3 is TGTGCCTTGTGGGAGGTTCCCAAGAAACTCTTT. Translation: CALWEVPKKLF. The genes are TRGV9 and TRGJ1 or TRGJ2. Germline V CDR1 and CDR2: GITISATS, ISYDGTV (reference sequence). The length of the CDR3 is 11 residues. V shed 1 base, J shed 10 bases, and the junction held 4 bases outside the gene matches.

This clone was counted at least ten times. A read error is the likely source, as a far larger clone sits one nucleotide away. The sample has other DNA sequences that encode this CDR3 too. The rearrangement joins TRGV9 to TRGJP. The CDR3 extends over 16 amino acids. Germline lookup yields CDR1 GITISATS and CDR2 ISYDGTV (reference sequence). CDR3 in DNA: TGTGCCTTGTGGGAGGTAAAGGAGTTGGGCAAGAAAATCAAGGTATTT. Encoded protein: CALWEVKELGKKIKVF.

Ten or more counts support this clone. The V gene is TRGV8, the J gene TRGJ1 or TRGJ2. CDR1 is VENAVY, CDR2 YDSYNSRV, per germline. The CDR3 has 14 amino acids. V dropped 3 bases and J dropped 1; count of bases not matched to a gene: 6. Here the CDR3 reads CATWDRLNYYKKLF. CDR3 nucleotides: TGTGCCACCTGGGATCGCTTAAATTATTATAAGAAACTCTTT.